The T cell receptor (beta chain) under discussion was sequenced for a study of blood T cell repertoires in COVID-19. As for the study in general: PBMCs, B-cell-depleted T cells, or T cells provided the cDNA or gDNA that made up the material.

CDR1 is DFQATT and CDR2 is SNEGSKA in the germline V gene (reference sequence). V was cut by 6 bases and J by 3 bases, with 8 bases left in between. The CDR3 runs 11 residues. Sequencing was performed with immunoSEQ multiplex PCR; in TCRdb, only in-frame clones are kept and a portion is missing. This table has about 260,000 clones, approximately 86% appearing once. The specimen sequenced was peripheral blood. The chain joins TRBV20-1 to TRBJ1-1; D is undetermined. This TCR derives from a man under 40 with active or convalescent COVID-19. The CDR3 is CSARGYTEAFF. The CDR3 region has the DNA TGCAGTGCCCGAGGGTACACTGAAGCTTTCTTT.